The subject of this entry is one T cell receptor (beta chain). This record belongs to a study of blood T cell repertoires in COVID-19. After removal of 2 bases from V and 8 bases from J, the junction contained 10 bases not matched to a gene. CDR1 is SEHNR and CDR2 is FQNEAQ in the germline V gene (reference sequence). The CDR3 totals 15 residues. As originally analysed: Reference gene primers were amplified, and this amplification served to estimate nucleated cell counts. Method: immunoSEQ multiplex PCR; TCRdb's copy keeps in-frame clones and lacks some. V and J calls and clone size are as listed in that table; D and trimming were resolved from the DNA. This table has 200,000 to 250,000 clones, roughly four fifths appearing once.

The gene calls are TRBV7-9 and TRBJ1-2; TRBD1 agrees at 8 bases. The specimen sequenced was peripheral blood. This receptor was taken from an elderly man with acute or convalescent COVID-19. CDR3 amino acids: CASSLRAGTGGGYTF. The CDR3 nucleotides are TGTGCCAGCAGCTTAAGGGCGGGGACAGGCGGCGGCTACACCTTC. The full variable domain, rest sourced from reference TRBV7-9 and TRBJ1-2, is DTGVSQNPRHKITKRGQNVTFRCDPISEHNRLYWYRQTLGQGPEFLTYFQNEAQLEKSRLLSDRFSAERPKGSFSTLEIQRTEQGDSAMYLCASSLRAGTGGGYTFGSGTRLTVV.